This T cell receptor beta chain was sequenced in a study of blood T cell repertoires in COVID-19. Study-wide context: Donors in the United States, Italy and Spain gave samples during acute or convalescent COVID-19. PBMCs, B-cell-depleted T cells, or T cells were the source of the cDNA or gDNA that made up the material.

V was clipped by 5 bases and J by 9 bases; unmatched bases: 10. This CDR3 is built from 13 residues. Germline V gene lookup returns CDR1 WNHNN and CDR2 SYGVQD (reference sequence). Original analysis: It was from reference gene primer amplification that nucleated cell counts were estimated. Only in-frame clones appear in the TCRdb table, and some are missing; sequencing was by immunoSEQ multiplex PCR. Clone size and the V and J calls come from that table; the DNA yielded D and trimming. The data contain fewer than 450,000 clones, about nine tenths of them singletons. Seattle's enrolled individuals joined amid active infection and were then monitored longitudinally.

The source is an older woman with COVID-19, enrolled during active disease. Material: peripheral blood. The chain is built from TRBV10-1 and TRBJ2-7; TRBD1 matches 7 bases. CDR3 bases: TGCGCCAGCAGTACAGGGGCCGATCCTTTGCAGTACTTC. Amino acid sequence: CASSTGADPLQYF.